One and the same sample provided the 27 T cell receptor beta chains below, sequenced in a study of CD8+CD57+ T cells in acquired aplastic anemia. Genomic DNA was employed as the template in profiling TCR beta VDJ and CDR3. One entry per CDR3 protein, called by TCRdb with MiXCR from the reads. Here the sample spans more than 200,000 distinct CDR3 sequences, roughly 53% being singletons. Patients chosen for sequencing had CD8+CD57+ cells that had expanded, as shown by flow cytometry. The sample consisted of sorted CD4+, CD8+, or CD8+CD57+ T cells (not recorded which) from PBMCs. The origin of the receptors is a human donor with aplastic anemia.

In its sample, this clonotype was seen a few times. The gene calls are TRBV19 and TRBJ2-7, with 10 nucleotides matching TRBD2. Germline trimming cut 5 bases from V and 7 bases from J; bases unmatched to any gene: 17. This CDR3 region has 17 residues. From germline, CDR1 is LNHDA and CDR2 SQIVND (reference sequence). The CDR3 DNA follows: TGTGCCAGTAGTCCCCCGAGGGGCAAGCGGGGGGGGAATGAGCAGTACTTC. This sequence encodes CASSPPRGKRGGNEQYF.

The V and J genes are TRBV7-9 and TRBJ2-6, with D perhaps being TRBD1 or TRBD2 (6 bases each). Between the trimmed V and J ends, which lost 5 bases and 1 base, there was a span of 15 bases. There are 17 residues in the CDR3. The germline CDR1 and CDR2 sequences are SEHNR and FQNEAQ (reference sequence). CDR3 sequence reads: CASSRHGGQSGANVLTF. CDR3 nucleotide sequence: TGTGCCAGCAGCCGCCACGGGGGCCAATCTGGGGCCAACGTCCTGACTTTC.

This clonotype has ten or more counts. This chain connects TRBV9 to TRBJ2-3, with D unclear. CDR1 SGDLS and CDR2 YYNGEE come from the germline V gene. V dropped 4 bases and J dropped 0 bases, with 6 bases sitting between them. CDR3 length equals 13 residues. The CDR3 nucleotides are TGTGCCAGCAGCCAGGACAGCACAGATACGCAGTATTTT. The encoded protein is CASSQDSTDTQYF.

There are many counts of this clonotype. This rearrangement joins TRBV7-2 to TRBJ1-4, with 11 nucleotides matching TRBD1. Germline CDR1 is SGHTA and CDR2 is FQGNSA. Trimming took 6 bases from V and 3 from J; bases not matched to a gene: 6. CDR3 size: 16 residues. The CDR3 DNA follows: TGTGCCAGCAGAAGGACAGGGGGCGCAGCTAATGAAAAACTGTTTTTT. Encoded protein: CASRRTGGAANEKLFF.

The chain uses TRBV7-3 and TRBJ2-1; 8 bases fit TRBD2. CDR3 length: 15 amino acids. After removal of 5 bases from V and 4 bases from J, the junction contained 7 bases not matched to a gene. Germline V CDR1 and CDR2: SGHTA, FQGTGA. As DNA, the CDR3 is TGTGCCAGCAGCCCGGGACTAGAGTTGTACAATGAGCAGTTCTTC. This gives the protein CASSPGLELYNEQFF.

This clonotype appeared many times. The CDR3 nucleotides read TGTGCCAGCAGGCCGGAGTTTTCCTACGAGCAGTACTTC. Translation gives CASRPEFSYEQYF. V and J are TRBV14 and TRBJ2-7; D not resolved. The CDR3 has 13 residues. V lost 6 bases and J 1 base, leaving 10 bases between the germline ends. Germline V gives CDR1 SGHDN, CDR2 FVKESK.

This clonotype was observed many times. The V gene is TRBV10-3, the J gene TRBJ1-1; D not resolved. The CDR3 has 13 amino acids. Trimming took 0 bases from V and 11 from J, leaving 13 bases between them. Germline CDR1 ENHRY, CDR2 SYGVKD. The CDR3 sequence is CAISESGKASAFF. The CDR3 region has the DNA TGTGCCATCAGTGAGTCAGGCAAAGCCTCCGCTTTCTTT.

The CDR3, as DNA: TGTGCCAGCAGCACCGACAACTCGGGGGGCCAAGAGACCCAGTACTTC. The encoded protein is CASSTDNSGGQETQYF. The genes are TRBV7-9 and TRBJ2-7; 7 nucleotides align to TRBD2. The J call may be incorrect, as the DNA end agrees better with TRBJ2-5. Germline V gene data show CDR1 as SEHNR and CDR2 as FQNEAQ (reference sequence). The CDR3 is made up of 16 amino acids.

This clonotype was recorded at least ten times. The chain links TRBV2 to TRBJ1-5; D not resolved. V gave up 5 bases and J gave up 7 bases, with 18 bases separating them. Germline CDR1 reads SNHLY; CDR2 reads FYNNEI. The CDR3 is 15 amino acids. In DNA, the CDR3 is TGTGCCAGCAGTACGACCGGGCTCGCAGGACAGCCCCAGCATTTT. Its protein product is CASSTTGLAGQPQHF.

This clonotype occurred many times. The chain is built from TRBV11-2 and TRBJ2-5, with D perhaps TRBD1 or TRBD2 (5 bases each). The germline gives CDR1 SGHAT, CDR2 FQNNGV. The CDR3 consists of 13 residues. Trimming removed 4 bases from V and 5 bases from J, with 11 bases in between. The chain's CDR3 is CASSYGARETQYF. The CDR3 bases are TGTGCCAGCAGCTACGGGGCCCGGGAGACCCAGTACTTC.

This clonotype was observed a few times. The rearrangement uses TRBV7-6 and TRBJ2-1, with D unresolved. The CDR3 sequence is 14 residues long. Per the germline V gene, CDR1 is SGHVS and CDR2 is FNYEAQ. V was pared by 5 bases and J by 0 bases, with 8 bases between. CDR3 in amino acids: CASSRLGSYNEQFF. DNA for the CDR3: TGTGCCAGCAGCCGACTGGGCTCCTACAATGAGCAGTTCTTC.

This chain joins TRBV12-3 or TRBV12-4 and TRBJ1-6; 9 bases are a match to TRBD1. CDR3 length equals 15 residues. After removal of 3 bases from V and 7 bases from J, the junction contained 4 bases not matched to a gene. CDR3: CASSFIGQGNSPLHF. Here the CDR3 DNA reads TGTGCCAGCAGTTTTATAGGACAGGGGAATTCACCCCTCCACTTT.

This clonotype showed up many times. The genes are TRBV5-7 and TRBJ2-2; D gene unclear. TRBV5-7 is given ORF status, its function remaining uncertain. Trimming removed 4 bases at V and 2 bases at J, with 12 bases between. CDR3 length equals 15 residues. The CDR3 sequence is CASSPNKGNTGELFF. The CDR3 DNA reads as TGTGCCAGCAGCCCGAATAAGGGTAACACCGGGGAGCTGTTTTTT.

This clonotype was picked up many times. The chain employs TRBV5-1 and TRBJ1-5, with unresolved D. The CDR3 length is 14 residues. CDR1 is SGHRS and CDR2 is YFSETQ in the germline V gene. V lost 0 bases and J lost 0, with 4 bases in between. In DNA form, the CDR3 reads TGCGCCAGCAGCTTGGAGGGTAGCAATCAGCCCCAGCATTTT. Protein sequence: CASSLEGSNQPQHF.

This clonotype was observed once. This CDR3 reads CASSVQPYEQYF. CDR3 in DNA: TGTGCCAGCAGCGTACAGCCCTACGAGCAGTACTTC. V gene TRBV7-9 combines with J gene TRBJ2-7; no clear D. This CDR3 is built from 12 residues. The ends were cut back, 5 bases at V and 2 bases at J, with 7 bases in the middle. The V gene's germline CDR1 is SEHNR and CDR2 FQNEAQ (reference sequence).

Remarks on this clonotype: Possible read error: a much larger clone is one base away. CDR3 residues: CASSQSSGGDNEQLF. CDR3 nucleotide sequence: TGTGCCAGCAGCCAATCTAGCGGGGGAGACAATGAGCAGCTCTTC. J is TRBJ2-1 and V is TRBV3-1; TRBD2 agrees at 10 bases. The CDR3 has 15 amino acids. Germline-derived CDR1 and CDR2 are LGHDT and YNNKEL (reference sequence).

Remarks on this clonotype: A much bigger clone sits one base away, suggesting this may be a read error. The conserved closing phenylalanine or tryptophan is absent in this CDR3, likely reflecting a read error. The chain employs TRBV4-1 and TRBJ2-7; TRBD1 agrees at 7 bases. Trimming cost V 1 base and J 5 bases; bases outside gene matches: 8. The CDR3 is 15 amino acids. Germline V gene sequence: CDR1 MGHRA, CDR2 YSYEKL. Written as DNA, the CDR3 is TGCGCCAGCAGCCAAGTTAAAGGACAGGTGAACGAGCAGTACCTC. It encodes CASSQVKGQVNEQYL.

As to this clonotype: Sequence at one end of the junction differs from germline and may be a read error. The V gene is TRBV9, the J gene TRBJ1-6; D perhaps matches TRBD1 (6 bases). Germline CDR1 reads SGDLS; CDR2 reads YYNGEE. The CDR3 extends over 15 amino acids. Here the CDR3 reads CASRAVVGADSPLHF. CDR3 coding DNA: TGCGCCAGCAGGGCCGTTGTGGGGGCGGACTCACCCCTCCACTTT.

The chain is built from TRBV5-1 and TRBJ2-5, with TRBD2 matching 12 bases. The J segment lost 5 bases and the V segment lost 4 bases, leaving 15 bases of the junction unmatched. The CDR3 runs to 18 residues. Per the germline V gene, CDR1 is SGHRS and CDR2 is YFSETQ. In nucleotides, the CDR3 is TGCGCCAGCAGCAGTCTAGCGGGGGGGACAGGGAATTCTGAGACCCAGTACTTC. The encoded protein is CASSSLAGGTGNSETQYF.

The chain joins TRBV7-9 to TRBJ2-2, with 10 bases that match TRBD1. Germline V gene data show CDR1 as SEHNR and CDR2 as FQNEAQ (reference sequence). This CDR3 is built from 16 residues. Losses at the gene ends were 10 bases for V and 5 bases for J; bases not matched to a gene: 13. DNA of the CDR3: TGTGCCATCGTTGACAGGGGGCGAAAAAGAACCGGGGAGCTGTTTTTT. Translating gives CAIVDRGRKRTGELFF.

This clonotype has ten or more counts. This chain joins TRBV6-5 and TRBJ1-1, with a tentative D call TRBD1 (5 bases). This CDR3 has 13 amino acids. Trimming took off 4 bases at V and 3 bases at J, with 9 bases between the two ends. The V gene's germline CDR1 is MNHEY and CDR2 SVGAGI. In DNA, the CDR3 is TGTGCCAGCAGTTTAGGGGCTTACACTGAAGCTTTCTTT. It codes for CASSLGAYTEAFF.

As regards this clonotype: A much larger clone lies one base from this, so it may be a read error. The chain carries TRBV10-3 and TRBJ2-7; D unclear. CDR3 length equals 15 residues. Germline V CDR1 and CDR2: ENHRY, SYGVKD. This CDR3 is CASSEETTSSHEQYF. The CDR3 DNA reads as TGTGCCAGCAGTGAAGAGACAACGAGCTCCCACGAGCAGTACTTC.

This clonotype occurred once. V is TRBV29-1 and J is TRBJ1-2; possible D gene TRBD1, 6 bases. V was pared by 4 bases and J by 7 bases, with 13 bases between. The CDR3 has 12 residues. Germline V lookup: CDR1 SQVTM, CDR2 ANQGSEA. The CDR3 DNA reads TGCAGCGTTGGTGTCGGGGGCATTGGCTACACCTTC. Translated, it gives CSVGVGGIGYTF.

The chain recombines TRBV29-1 with TRBJ1-4, with 9 bases identical to TRBD1. This CDR3 has 20 amino acids. Germline assignment: CDR1 SQVTM and CDR2 ANQGSEA. J gave up 8 bases and V 6 bases, and 28 bases lay outside the gene matches. The CDR3 is CSVNHRGALRAGQGSEKLFF. The CDR3 bases are TGCAGCGTCAACCACAGGGGAGCCCTACGAGCAGGACAGGGGTCAGAAAAACTGTTTTTT.

This clonotype was counted many times. This chain connects TRBV5-1 to TRBJ2-7; 8 bases line up with TRBD2. Germline values: CDR1 SGHRS, CDR2 YFSETQ. Trimming at V came to 4 bases and at J to 0 bases, leaving 12 bases not matched to a gene. The CDR3 runs 17 residues. CDR3 DNA sequence: TGCGCCAGCAGCACCCGGCCGGGGGGGGACTACTCCTACGAGCAGTACTTC. As protein: CASSTRPGGDYSYEQYF.

This clonotype was detected many times. The gene calls are TRBV6-1 and TRBJ2-1; 12 bases match TRBD2. The V and J ends lost 7 bases and 7 bases, in that order; junction bases with no gene match: 5. This CDR3 region has 14 residues. CDR1 and CDR2 (germline): MNHNS, SASEGT. CDR3 residues: CASTTSGGYNEQFF. DNA of the CDR3: TGTGCCAGCACTACTAGCGGGGGGTATAATGAGCAGTTCTTC.

The CDR3 DNA reads TGTGCCAGCAGCTTAGTGGGATCGGGAGAAGAGACCCAGTACTTC. Its translation is CASSLVGSGEETQYF. The chain recombines TRBV7-8 with TRBJ2-5, with TRBD2 as a possible D gene (6 bases). This CDR3 region has 15 residues. From germline, CDR1 is SGHVS and CDR2 FQNEAQ. V gave up 1 base and J gave up 3 bases, with 12 bases separating them.